The clone carrying this TCR beta chain was seen a handful of times. Its target is unknown. The sample comes from a study of T cell responses to AZD1222 COVID-19 vaccine. This CDR3 comprises 18 residues. The V end was cut by 1 base, the J end by 0 bases, with 18 bases between. The germline V gene encodes CDR1 SGHRS and CDR2 YFSETQ. Profiled with immunoSEQ multiplex PCR; TCRdb holds only in-frame clones, not every one. The table has over 85,000 clones, roughly nine tenths seen once. General study findings and limits: The donor cohort was predominantly white British with a female majority, and clonal diversity may have been underestimated.

This chain links TRBV5-1 with TRBJ2-3; tentative D call: TRBD1 (6 bases). The TCR sequence derives from an adult in good health. Sequences were derived from peripheral blood, sampled on day 0 of AZD1222 vaccination. The CDR3 reads CASSLSGHPISSTDTQYF. The CDR3 nucleotides are TGCGCCAGCAGCTTGTCGGGACACCCCATATCTAGCACAGATACGCAGTATTTT.